This T cell receptor (beta chain) is drawn from a study of PD-L1 blockade in urothelial cancer. Study outcomes and limitations: When measured at 3 weeks, tumor-associated blood clones expanded more in durable-benefit patients. Better progression-free and overall survival followed lower pretreatment blood clonality.

Germline values: CDR1 KGHSH, CDR2 LQKENI. V shed 6 bases, J shed 2 bases, and the junction held 12 bases outside the gene matches. The CDR3 is made up of 16 amino acids. On this clone itself: Its specificity is not known.

The sample's time point: pretreatment peripheral blood. Diagnoses among patients were locally advanced or metastatic urothelial carcinoma. Method: immunoSEQ multiplex PCR; TCRdb's copy keeps in-frame clones and lacks some. The sample lists about 80,000 clones; approximately 86% were seen once. This specimen was PBMCs, taken around atezolizumab (anti-PD-L1) treatment. The rearrangement uses TRBV18 and TRBJ1-2, with 7 bases that match TRBD1. This TCR derives from a man aged 35-49 years with urothelial cancer. This CDR3 is CASSLNRGERNYGYTF. The DNA of the CDR3 is TGTGCCAGCTCGCTTAACAGGGGCGAGCGGAACTATGGCTACACCTTC.